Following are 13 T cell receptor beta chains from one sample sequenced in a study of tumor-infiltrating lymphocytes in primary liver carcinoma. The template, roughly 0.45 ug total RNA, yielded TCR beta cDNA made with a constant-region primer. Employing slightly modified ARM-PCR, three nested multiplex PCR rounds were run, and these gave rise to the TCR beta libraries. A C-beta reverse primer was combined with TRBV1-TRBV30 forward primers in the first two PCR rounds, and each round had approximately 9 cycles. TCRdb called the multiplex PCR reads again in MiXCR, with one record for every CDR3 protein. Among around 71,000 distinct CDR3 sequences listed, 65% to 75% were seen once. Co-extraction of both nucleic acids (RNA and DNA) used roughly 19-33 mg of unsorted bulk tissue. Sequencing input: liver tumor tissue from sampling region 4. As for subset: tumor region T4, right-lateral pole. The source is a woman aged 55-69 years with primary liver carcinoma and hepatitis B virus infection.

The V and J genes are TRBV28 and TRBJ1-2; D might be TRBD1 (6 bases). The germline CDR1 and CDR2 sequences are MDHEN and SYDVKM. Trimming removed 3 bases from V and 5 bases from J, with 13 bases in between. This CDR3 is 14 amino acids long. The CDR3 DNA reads TGTGCCAGCAGTTTCACCCCTACAGGGTATGGCTACACCTTC. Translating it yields CASSFTPTGYGYTF.

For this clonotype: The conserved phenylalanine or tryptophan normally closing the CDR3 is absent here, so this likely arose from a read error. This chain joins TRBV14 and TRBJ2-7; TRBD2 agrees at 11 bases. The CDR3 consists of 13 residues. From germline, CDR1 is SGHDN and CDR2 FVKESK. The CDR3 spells CVSSQLAGAGQYL. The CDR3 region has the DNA TGTGTCAGCAGCCAACTAGCGGGAGCAGGGCAGTACTTA.

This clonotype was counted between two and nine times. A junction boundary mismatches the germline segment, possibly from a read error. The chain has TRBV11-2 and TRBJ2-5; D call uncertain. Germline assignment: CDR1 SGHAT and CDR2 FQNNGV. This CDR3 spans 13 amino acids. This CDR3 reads CASSEVPEETQYF. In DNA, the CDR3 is TGTGCCAGCAGCGAGGTGCCAGAGGAGACCCAATACTTC.

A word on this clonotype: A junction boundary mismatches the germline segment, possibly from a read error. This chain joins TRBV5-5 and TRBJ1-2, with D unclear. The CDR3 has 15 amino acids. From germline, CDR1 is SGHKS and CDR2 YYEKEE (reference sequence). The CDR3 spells CANSLIGISSYGYTF. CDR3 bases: TGTGCCAACAGCTTGATAGGGATCAGTAGCTATGGCTACACCTTC.

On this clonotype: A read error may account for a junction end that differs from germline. CDR3 residues: CAISDRDWSYGQYF. DNA for the CDR3: TGTGCCATCAGTGACCGGGACTGGTCCTACGGGCAGTACTTC. The J gene is TRBJ2-7, the V gene TRBV6-5, with D tentatively TRBD2 (6 bases). Germline values: CDR1 MNHEY, CDR2 SVGAGI. The CDR3 runs 14 residues.

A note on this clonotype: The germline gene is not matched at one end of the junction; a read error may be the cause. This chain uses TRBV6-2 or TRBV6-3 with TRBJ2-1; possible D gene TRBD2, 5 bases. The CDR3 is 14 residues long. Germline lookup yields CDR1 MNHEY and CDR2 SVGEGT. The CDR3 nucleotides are TGTGCCAGCAGGACTAACGGTTCCTGCAATGAGCAGTTCTTC. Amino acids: CASRTNGSCNEQFF.

The CDR3 reads CSGGHEAFF. CDR3 nucleotide sequence: TGCAGTGGAGGGCATGAAGCTTTCTTT. The chain carries TRBV29-1 and TRBJ1-1, with D unresolved. The germline V gene has CDR1 SQVTM and CDR2 ANQGSEA. This CDR3 spans 9 amino acids.

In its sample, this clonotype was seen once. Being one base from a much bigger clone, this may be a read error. CDR3 residues: CTSSLALADVETQYF. The CDR3 coding sequence is TGCACCAGCAGCTTAGCACTAGCTGACGTCGAGACCCAGTACTTC. The chain joins TRBV5-1 to TRBJ2-5, with D perhaps matching TRBD2 (6 bases). Germline V CDR1 and CDR2: SGHRS, YFSETQ. This CDR3 comprises 15 residues.

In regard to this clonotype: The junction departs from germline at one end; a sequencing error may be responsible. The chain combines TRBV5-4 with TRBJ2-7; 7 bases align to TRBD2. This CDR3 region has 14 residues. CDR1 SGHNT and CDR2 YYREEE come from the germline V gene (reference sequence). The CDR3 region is CASSYGIGDYEQCF. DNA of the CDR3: TGTGCCAGCAGTTATGGGATAGGGGACTACGAGCAGTGCTTC.

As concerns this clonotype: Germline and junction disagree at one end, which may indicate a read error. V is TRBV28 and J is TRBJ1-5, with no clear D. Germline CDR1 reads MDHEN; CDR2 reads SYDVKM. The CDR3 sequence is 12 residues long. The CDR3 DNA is TGTGCCAGCAGAACGGGCAATCAGCCCCGGTATTTT. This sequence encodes CASRTGNQPRYF.

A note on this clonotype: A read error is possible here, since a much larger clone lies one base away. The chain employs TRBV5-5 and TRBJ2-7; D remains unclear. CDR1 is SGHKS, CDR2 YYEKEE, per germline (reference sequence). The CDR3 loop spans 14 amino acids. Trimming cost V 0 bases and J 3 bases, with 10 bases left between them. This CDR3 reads CASSLADFIYEQYF. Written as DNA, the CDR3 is TGTGCCAGCAGCTTGGCTGACTTTATCTACGAGCAGTACTTC.

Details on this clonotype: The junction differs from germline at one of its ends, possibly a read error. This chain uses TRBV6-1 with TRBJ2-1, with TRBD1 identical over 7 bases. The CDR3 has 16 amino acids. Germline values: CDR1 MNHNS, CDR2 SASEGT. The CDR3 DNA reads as TGTGCCAACAGGGGACGGGGACACGACTCCTACAATGAGCAGCTCTTC. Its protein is CANRGRGHDSYNEQLF.

CDR3 bases: TGCGCCAGCAGCACCGCCGGCACTAGCTCTGGAAACACCATATATTTT. Translating it yields CASSTAGTSSGNTIYF. This chain links TRBV5-1 with TRBJ1-3; D uncertain. The germline V and J ends were trimmed by 4 bases and 0 bases, with 14 bases remaining between them. Looked up from germline, CDR1 is SGHRS and CDR2 is YFSETQ. CDR3 length: 16 amino acids.